One sample yielded the 22 T cell receptor beta chains listed below, sequenced in a study of blood T cell repertoires in COVID-19. Only in-frame clones appear in the TCRdb table, and some are missing; sequencing was by immunoSEQ multiplex PCR. The repertoire includes under 130,000 clones, 75% to 90% of them detected once, and approximately 12% sits in the top ten. Source material: peripheral blood. These receptor sequences come from a human donor in a cohort sampled during active COVID-19.

This chain connects TRBV6-2 or TRBV6-3 to TRBJ2-3, with 11 bases aligning to TRBD2. The V and J ends lost 6 bases and 2 bases, in that order; junction bases with no gene match: 7. The germline V gene encodes CDR1 MNHEY and CDR2 SVGEGT. The CDR3 is 16 residues long. The CDR3 nucleotides are TGTGCCAGCAGCCCCGGGACTAGCGGTTTCACAGATACGCAGTATTTT. Translation gives CASSPGTSGFTDTQYF.

The chain recombines TRBV29-1 with TRBJ1-1, with TRBD1 as a possible D gene (6 bases). The CDR3 loop spans 11 amino acids. CDR1 is SQVTM and CDR2 is ANQGSEA in the germline V gene. V was trimmed by 7 bases and J by 5 bases, leaving 11 bases between them. In DNA, the CDR3 is TGCAGCGCAGGGAGGGGGACTGAAGCTTTCTTT. It yields the protein CSAGRGTEAFF.

V and J are TRBV18 and TRBJ2-7; TRBD1 agrees at 9 bases. The V gene's germline CDR1 is KGHSH and CDR2 LQKENI. The trim removed 3 bases at V and 5 bases at J, leaving 11 bases unmatched. The CDR3 runs to 16 residues. This CDR3 reads CASSPYTQGQGNEQYF. In nucleotides, the CDR3 is TGTGCCAGCTCACCGTACACGCAGGGACAGGGTAACGAGCAGTACTTC.

On this clone: The sample holds other DNA sequences that translate to the same CDR3. The chain couples TRBV5-1 to TRBJ1-2, with 7 bases lining up with TRBD1. CDR1 and CDR2 from the germline V gene are SGHRS and YFSETQ. This CDR3 spans 13 amino acids. J lost 8 bases, V lost 0 bases, and 4 bases had no gene match. This CDR3 is CASSLEGGYGYTF. In DNA, the CDR3 is TGCGCCAGCAGCTTGGAAGGGGGCTACGGCTACACCTTC.

This rearrangement joins TRBV9 to TRBJ1-2; no clear D. The V end lost 4 bases, the J end lost 4 bases, and 8 bases lay between the germline ends. Germline V gene lookup returns CDR1 SGDLS and CDR2 YYNGEE. The CDR3 length is 12 residues. CDR3 loop: CASSKAVYGYTF. CDR3 nucleotides: TGTGCCAGCAGCAAAGCGGTCTATGGCTACACCTTC.

V and J are TRBV19 and TRBJ2-5, with TRBD2 identical over 9 bases. Germline CDR1 and CDR2: LNHDA and SQIVND (reference sequence). The V and J ends lost 7 bases and 2 bases, in that order; junction bases with no gene match: 8. The length of the CDR3 is 15 residues. The CDR3 reads CASKWRGGDQETQYF. DNA of the CDR3: TGTGCCAGTAAGTGGCGCGGGGGGGATCAAGAGACCCAGTACTTC.

The chain uses TRBV30 and TRBJ1-1; D is undetermined. CDR1 and CDR2 from the germline V gene are GTSNPN and SVGIG (reference sequence). The ends were cut back, 0 bases at V and 8 bases at J, with 10 bases in the middle. The CDR3 runs 12 residues. The CDR3 bases are TGTGCCTGGAGTGTATATCGGAGAGAAGCTTTCTTT. It translates to CAWSVYRREAFF. The full variable domain, with the rest looked up from reference TRBV30 and TRBJ1-1, is SQTIHQWPATLVQPVGSPLSLECTVEGTSNPNLYWYRQAAGRGLQLLFYSVGIGQISSEVPQNLSASRPQDRQFILSSKKLLLSDSGFYLCAWSVYRREAFFGQGTRLTVV.

This chain uses TRBV12-3 or TRBV12-4 with TRBJ2-3; 7 nucleotides agree with TRBD2. The CDR3 extends over 13 amino acids. V was clipped by 10 bases and J by 6 bases; unmatched bases: 10. The CDR3 region is CAIGRTRGDTQYF. CDR3 DNA: TGTGCCATCGGGCGGACGCGGGGGGATACGCAGTATTTT.

Only one count was recorded for this clone. J is TRBJ1-5 and V is TRBV19; unclear D gene. This CDR3 spans 14 amino acids. CDR1 and CDR2 from the germline V gene are LNHDA and SQIVND (reference sequence). Trimming removed 1 base from V and 7 bases from J, with 11 bases in between. Here the CDR3 DNA reads TGTGCCAGTAGTATAGTACCTGTGGAGCAGCCCCAGCATTTT. This translates into CASSIVPVEQPQHF.

This chain uses TRBV10-3 with TRBJ2-3; 7 bases match TRBD2. This CDR3 spans 14 amino acids. V shed 8 bases and J 1 base; nucleotides not matched to a gene: 6. The germline CDR1 and CDR2 sequences are ENHRY and SYGVKD. The CDR3 reads CAIRSGEGTDTQYF. CDR3 coding DNA: TGTGCCATCCGGAGCGGGGAAGGCACAGATACGCAGTATTTT.

The chain is built from TRBV15 and TRBJ2-1, with a weak D call TRBD1 (5 bases). This CDR3 spans 16 amino acids. CDR1 and CDR2 from the germline V gene are LNHNV and YYDKDF (reference sequence). Trimming took off 0 bases at V and 2 bases at J, with 11 bases between the two ends. The CDR3 DNA is TGTGCCACCAGCAGAGATCGGCAGGGTACCTACAATGAGCAGTTCTTC. Its translation: CATSRDRQGTYNEQFF.

The rearrangement uses TRBV5-1 and TRBJ2-3; 12 bases fit TRBD2. The CDR3 extends over 17 amino acids. Germline assignment: CDR1 SGHRS and CDR2 YFSETQ. V trimming: 4 bases; J trimming: 0 bases; junction bases outside the gene matches: 6. CDR3 sequence reads: CASSAGLAGISTDTQYF. In DNA, the CDR3 is TGCGCCAGCAGCGCCGGACTAGCGGGGATTAGCACAGATACGCAGTATTTT.

The gene calls are TRBV4-1 and TRBJ1-3, with 9 positions matching TRBD1. The CDR3 loop spans 17 amino acids. After removal of 4 bases from V and 2 bases from J, the junction contained 9 bases not matched to a gene. Germline V gene lookup returns CDR1 MGHRA and CDR2 YSYEKL. The CDR3 nucleotides are TGCGCCAGCAGCCGGTCGGACAGGGGTGTGACTGGAAACACCATATATTTT. Translated: CASSRSDRGVTGNTIYF.

The chain has TRBV4-3 and TRBJ2-3; TRBD2 aligns across 8 bases. Germline loops: CDR1 LGHNA, CDR2 YSLEER. The CDR3 totals 16 residues. Trimming took 0 bases from V and 6 from J; bases not matched to a gene: 8. DNA of the CDR3: TGCGCCAGCAGCCAAGATATAGGGACTAGACAGGATACGCAGTATTTT. Its translation is CASSQDIGTRQDTQYF.

CDR3 region: CASSLDSLAAEQFF. The CDR3, as DNA: TGTGCCAGCAGCTTAGACTCCCTAGCGGCAGAGCAGTTCTTC. The genes are TRBV11-2 and TRBJ2-1; 7 bases align to TRBD2. This CDR3 spans 14 amino acids. The V gene's germline CDR1 is SGHAT and CDR2 FQNNGV. V was pared by 0 bases and J by 10 bases, with 6 bases of the junction left unmatched. Drawing the rest from reference TRBV11-2 and TRBJ2-1, the complete variable domain is EAGVAQSPRYKIIEKRQSVAFWCNPISGHATLYWYQQILGQGPKLLIQFQNNGVVDDSQLPKDRFSAERLKGVDSTLKIQPAKLEDSAVYLCASSLDSLAAEQFFGPGTRLTVL.

In its sample, this clone was seen once. The chain joins TRBV6-5 to TRBJ2-5; D is perhaps TRBD2 (6 bases). V shed 6 bases and J shed 1 base, with 12 bases lying between them. Per the germline V gene, CDR1 is MNHEY and CDR2 is SVGAGI. The CDR3 runs to 14 residues. The CDR3 DNA reads TGTGCCAGCAGGGGAGGAAGTTTCCAAGAGACCCAGTACTTC. This sequence encodes CASRGGSFQETQYF.

V usage is TRBV18 and J usage is TRBJ2-7; TRBD2 matches at 7 bases. The CDR3 is 14 amino acids. Per germline, CDR1 KGHSH and CDR2 LQKENI. J was trimmed by 3 bases and V by 2 bases; bases with no gene match: 4. The CDR3 loop is CASSPGLGYYEQYF. DNA of the CDR3: TGTGCCAGCTCACCAGGACTAGGGTACTACGAGCAGTACTTC.

V gene TRBV5-1 combines with J gene TRBJ2-7; 7 positions match TRBD1. The germline CDR1 and CDR2 sequences are SGHRS and YFSETQ. V was pared by 4 bases and J by 7 bases, with 8 bases of the junction left unmatched. The CDR3 is made up of 13 amino acids. The CDR3 here is CASSEDRTREQYF. CDR3 in DNA: TGCGCCAGCAGCGAGGACAGGACGCGAGAGCAGTACTTC.

This clone was detected once. This rearrangement joins TRBV29-1 to TRBJ2-7, with 8 bases aligning to TRBD2. CDR1 and CDR2 from the germline V gene are SQVTM and ANQGSEA. The CDR3 runs 13 residues. J was trimmed by 3 bases and V by 7 bases; bases with no gene match: 8. The CDR3 loop reads CSAAGRGSYEQYF. In DNA form, the CDR3 reads TGCAGCGCCGCCGGGAGGGGAAGCTACGAGCAGTACTTC.

The rearrangement links TRBV15 to TRBJ2-3; 14 bases fit TRBD2. Germline trimming cut 4 bases from V and 3 bases from J; bases unmatched to any gene: 9. Germline loops: CDR1 LNHNV, CDR2 YYDKDF (reference sequence). The CDR3 runs to 18 residues. The CDR3: CATSKPGLAGALTDTQYF. The CDR3 DNA follows: TGTGCCACCAGCAAGCCGGGACTAGCGGGGGCTCTGACAGATACGCAGTATTTT. The whole variable domain, remainder taken from reference TRBV15 and TRBJ2-3, is DAMVIQNPRYQVTQFGKPVTLSCSQTLNHNVMYWYQQKSSQAPKLLFHYYDKDFNNEADTPDNFQSRRPNTSFCFLDIRSPGLGDTAMYLCATSKPGLAGALTDTQYFGPGTRLTVL.

The genes are TRBV2 and TRBJ2-6; TRBD1 aligns across 10 bases. CDR1 SNHLY and CDR2 FYNNEI come from the germline V gene. This CDR3 is built from 17 residues. The V segment lost 6 bases and the J segment 1 base; nucleotides outside the gene matches: 6. The CDR3 is CASRPGQGVSGANVLTF. CDR3 coding DNA: TGTGCCAGCAGACCCGGACAGGGGGTGTCTGGGGCCAACGTCCTGACTTTC.

The rearrangement links TRBV27 to TRBJ1-1; D uncertain. CDR3 length: 15 amino acids. Looked up from germline, CDR1 is MNHEY and CDR2 is SMNVEV (reference sequence). V lost 3 bases and J lost 0, with 11 bases in between. The CDR3: CASSLGGRLNTEAFF. The CDR3 DNA is TGTGCCAGCAGTTTGGGAGGGCGGCTGAACACTGAAGCTTTCTTT.